The entry below gives a single T cell receptor (beta chain) sequence along with its context. Germline-derived CDR1 and CDR2 are ENHRY and SYGVKD. This CDR3 has 14 residues. Trimming cost V 11 bases and J 0 bases, with 17 bases left between them. Clones were sequenced by immunoSEQ multiplex PCR, and TCRdb holds only the in-frame ones, with some missing. Counted here are approximately 30,000 clones, 89% occurring once; the ten biggest clones make up around 0.8%. The sample belongs to a study of T cell changes during pregnancy in multiple sclerosis. The source is a female donor with multiple sclerosis, enrolled in a pregnancy study. The rearrangement joins TRBV10-3 to TRBJ2-7; D perhaps matches TRBD1 (6 bases). The sequenced sample was CD4+ T cells from peripheral blood mononuclear cells, obtained in the second trimester of pregnancy. The CDR3 coding sequence is TGTGCCGTAACCCCGGGACAAAGCTCCTACGAGCAGTACTTC. Its translation: CAVTPGQSSYEQYF.